Below, 29 T cell receptor beta chains from the same sample are listed, as sequenced in a study of OX40 agonist ivuxolimab in advanced cancers. Library prep was done by the immunoSEQ multiplex PCR assay. Here the immuneACCESS table is served through TCRdb, limited to in-frame sequences with V and J called. Missing clones are a known gap in these copies; in checked studies unresolved V genes cover under half, and the rest lacks a known reason. Within this sample are tens of thousands of clones, with roughly 89% of them counted one time only. The leading ten clones occupy 11% to 15% of the sample. Specimen: CD4+ or CD8+ T cells sorted from blood, collected in a trial of the OX40 agonist ivuxolimab. The receptor set was obtained from an adult with an advanced solid tumor such as melanoma, head and neck, liver or kidney cancer.

The chain uses TRBV28 and TRBJ1-2; D gene unclear. Germline lookup yields CDR1 MDHEN and CDR2 SYDVKM. The CDR3 is 14 amino acids. Trimming pared 7 bases from V and 4 bases from J, leaving 16 bases between. CDR3 amino acids: CASTTGAQFYGYTF. Here the CDR3 DNA reads TGTGCCAGCACCACCGGCGCCCAATTCTATGGCTACACCTTC.

The gene calls are TRBV27 and TRBJ1-3, with unresolved D. CDR3 size: 12 residues. Germline-derived CDR1 and CDR2 are MNHEY and SMNVEV (reference sequence). The germline V and J ends were trimmed by 8 bases and 0 bases, with 5 bases remaining between them. CDR3 nucleotides: TGTGCCAGCGGCGTCTCTGGAAACACCATATATTTT. Its protein product is CASGVSGNTIYF.

Only one count was recorded for this clone. V usage is TRBV7-2 and J usage is TRBJ2-5; 7 nucleotides line up with TRBD2. The better agreement between TRBJ2-7 and the DNA end casts doubt on the J call. CDR1 is SGHTA and CDR2 is FQGNSA in the germline V gene. This CDR3 region has 15 residues. This chain's CDR3 is CASSLGLAVSYEQYF. As DNA, the CDR3 is TGTGCCAGCAGCTTAGGCCTAGCGGTTTCCTACGAGCAGTACTTC.

The chain links TRBV20-1 to TRBJ1-5; D remains unclear. The CDR3 totals 11 residues. V lost 6 bases and J 3 bases, leaving 6 bases between the germline ends. The germline V gene has CDR1 DFQATT and CDR2 SNEGSKA (reference sequence). CDR3 nucleotides: TGCAGTGCCGTAAACAATCAGCCCCAGCATTTT. As protein: CSAVNNQPQHF.

V and J are TRBV4-2 and TRBJ2-1; the D gene could be TRBD1 or TRBD2 (6 bases each). The CDR3 length is 12 residues. Trimming removed 5 bases at V and 9 bases at J, with 11 bases between. CDR1 is LGHNA, CDR2 YNFKEQ, per germline. CDR3: CASSEGGGEQFF. CDR3 nucleotide sequence: TGTGCCAGCAGCGAAGGGGGAGGTGAGCAGTTCTTC.

The chain is built from TRBV29-1 and TRBJ2-3; no definite D call. There are 12 residues in the CDR3. V was shortened by 0 bases and J by 6 bases, with 7 bases between the two germline ends. Germline V gene sequence: CDR1 SQVTM, CDR2 ANQGSEA. CDR3 amino acids: CSVEDLGDTQYF. The CDR3 nucleotides read TGCAGCGTTGAAGATTTGGGGGATACGCAGTATTTT.

This clone is labeled as medium-sized (0.01 to 0.1%). This sequence joins TRBV15 and TRBJ2-7; D is possibly TRBD2 (6 bases). Germline CDR1 is LNHNV and CDR2 is YYDKDF (reference sequence). The CDR3 loop spans 14 amino acids. Trimming took off 1 base at V and 6 bases at J, with 13 bases between the two ends. In DNA form, the CDR3 reads TGTGCCACCAGCAGAGGACTAGAAATCCCCGAGCAGTACTTC. This translates into CATSRGLEIPEQYF. Full variable domain (rest looked up from reference TRBV15 and TRBJ2-7): DAMVIQNPRYQVTQFGKPVTLSCSQTLNHNVMYWYQQKSSQAPKLLFHYYDKDFNNEADTPDNFQSRRPNTSFCFLDIRSPGLGDTAMYLCATSRGLEIPEQYFGPGTRLTVT.

This chain uses TRBV5-1 with TRBJ2-4, with 7 nucleotides matching TRBD1. The V and J ends lost 4 bases and 12 bases, in that order; junction bases with no gene match: 13. This CDR3 is 14 amino acids long. The germline CDR1 and CDR2 sequences are SGHRS and YFSETQ. The CDR3 protein is CASSPNVVRGSQYF. The CDR3 DNA reads as TGCGCCAGCAGCCCCAACGTGGTCAGGGGGAGTCAGTACTTC. The whole variable domain, remainder taken from reference TRBV5-1 and TRBJ2-4, is KAGVTQTPRYLIKTRGQQVTLSCSPISGHRSVSWYQQTPGQGLQFLFEYFSETQRNKGNFPGRFSGRQFSNSRSEMNVSTLELGDSALYLCASSPNVVRGSQYFGAGTRLSVL.

The V and J genes are TRBV6-1 and TRBJ2-3, with 15 bases matching TRBD2. V shed 8 bases, J shed 4 bases, and the junction held 4 bases outside the gene matches. CDR3 length equals 15 residues. The germline V gene has CDR1 MNHNS and CDR2 SASEGT. Here the CDR3 reads CASSGLAGGPDTQYF. As DNA, the CDR3 is TGTGCCAGCTCTGGACTAGCGGGAGGGCCAGATACGCAGTATTTT.

The chain is built from TRBV11-3 and TRBJ2-7, with 7 bases lining up with TRBD1. The CDR3 is 14 amino acids. The germline V gene has CDR1 SGHNT and CDR2 YENEEA. Losses at the gene ends were 4 bases for V and 2 bases for J; bases not matched to a gene: 5. Here the CDR3 DNA reads TGTGCCAGCAGCTCACGACAGGGACCCTACGAGCAGTACTTC. Translating it yields CASSSRQGPYEQYF.

The chain couples TRBV28 to TRBJ2-3, with D possibly being TRBD2 (7 bases). CDR1 MDHEN and CDR2 SYDVKM come from the germline V gene. Trimming cost V 2 bases and J 3 bases, with 9 bases left between them. The CDR3 runs to 14 residues. The CDR3 nucleotides are TGTGCCAGCAGTTTACGGGGGGCAACAGATACGCAGTATTTT. It codes for CASSLRGATDTQYF.

The chain has TRBV11-3 and TRBJ2-7, with 8 bases matching TRBD1. CDR3 length: 16 residues. V was pared by 0 bases and J by 1 base, with 5 bases of the junction left unmatched. Germline V gives CDR1 SGHNT, CDR2 YENEEA. CDR3 in amino acids: CASSLDEHRGSYEQYF. CDR3 bases: TGTGCCAGCAGCTTAGATGAGCACAGGGGGTCCTACGAGCAGTACTTC.

The V and J genes are TRBV5-1 and TRBJ1-2; TRBD1 matches at 7 bases. Looked up from germline, CDR1 is SGHRS and CDR2 is YFSETQ. V was clipped by 0 bases and J by 6 bases; unmatched bases: 5. The CDR3 length is 14 residues. CDR3 nucleotide sequence: TGCGCCAGCAGCTTGGCTGGGGACAGTAATGGCTACACCTTC. This gives the protein CASSLAGDSNGYTF.

This clone was seen just once. The chain employs TRBV27 and TRBJ1-2; the D gene is possibly TRBD1 (5 bases). Germline V gene data show CDR1 as MNHEY and CDR2 as SMNVEV (reference sequence). This CDR3 is 14 amino acids long. With 2 bases removed from V and 8 bases from J, the gap between germline ends came to 15 bases. Here the CDR3 reads CASSLNGGGGGYTF. In DNA form, the CDR3 reads TGTGCCAGCAGTTTAAACGGGGGGGGAGGAGGCTACACCTTC.

J is TRBJ2-5 and V is TRBV15, with D possibly TRBD1 on 6 matching bases. The CDR3 has 16 residues. Germline assignment: CDR1 LNHNV and CDR2 YYDKDF (reference sequence). The ends were cut back, 3 bases at V and 1 base at J, with 15 bases in the middle. CDR3 in amino acids: CATSSRTGLGQETQYF. CDR3 DNA sequence: TGTGCCACCAGCAGCAGAACAGGGCTGGGCCAAGAGACCCAGTACTTC. The complete variable domain, with remaining parts taken from reference TRBV15 and TRBJ2-5, reads DAMVIQNPRYQVTQFGKPVTLSCSQTLNHNVMYWYQQKSSQAPKLLFHYYDKDFNNEADTPDNFQSRRPNTSFCFLDIRSPGLGDTAMYLCATSSRTGLGQETQYFGPGTRLLVL.

V is TRBV27 and J is TRBJ1-1, with unresolved D. CDR1 is MNHEY and CDR2 is SMNVEV in the germline V gene (reference sequence). V was trimmed by 3 bases and J by 1 base, leaving 6 bases between them. The length of the CDR3 is 13 residues. The CDR3 nucleotides are TGTGCCAGCAGTTTGGGGTGGAACACTGAAGCTTTCTTT. Translating it yields CASSLGWNTEAFF.

V usage is TRBV7-9 and J usage is TRBJ2-3; D gene unclear. Germline values: CDR1 SEHNR, CDR2 FQNEAQ (reference sequence). The ends were cut back, 5 bases at V and 11 bases at J, with 20 bases in the middle. This CDR3 comprises 14 residues. This CDR3 is CASSPDGRNSGQYF. Written as DNA, the CDR3 is TGTGCCAGCAGCCCCGATGGAAGGAATTCGGGGCAGTATTTT. The full variable domain, completed using reference TRBV7-9 and TRBJ2-3, is DTGVSQNPRHKITKRGQNVTFRCDPISEHNRLYWYRQTLGQGPEFLTYFQNEAQLEKSRLLSDRFSAERPKGSFSTLEIQRTEQGDSAMYLCASSPDGRNSGQYFGPGTRLTVL.

This clone was seen a single time. The chain recombines TRBV23-1 with TRBJ2-1, with D possibly being TRBD2 (6 bases). TRBV23-1 is recorded as an ORF, its role being uncertain. Between the trimmed V and J ends, which lost 1 base and 3 bases, there was a span of 16 bases. The CDR3 consists of 17 residues. CDR3 sequence: CASSQWVDRLGYNEQFF. The DNA for the CDR3 is TGCGCCAGCAGTCAATGGGTCGATAGACTAGGCTACAATGAGCAGTTCTTC.

This clone came up a few times. This chain connects TRBV9 to TRBJ2-3, with D possibly matching TRBD1 (6 bases). The CDR3 length is 14 residues. Trimming shortened V by 6 bases and J by 3 bases, and 14 bases separated the two germline ends. Germline CDR1 and CDR2: SGDLS and YYNGEE. The chain's CDR3 is CASNRQAWTDTQYF. As DNA, the CDR3 is TGTGCCAGCAATCGACAGGCTTGGACAGATACGCAGTATTTT.

This clone has only one observation. J is TRBJ2-1 and V is TRBV7-9; 11 bases agree with TRBD2. The CDR3 extends over 17 amino acids. V gave up 2 bases and J gave up 10 bases; unmatched junction bases: 13. The germline CDR1 and CDR2 sequences are SEHNR and FQNEAQ (reference sequence). CDR3 sequence (DNA): TGTGCCAGCAGCTTACGCGGTGGGCTAGCGGGAGGCAACGAGCAGTTCTTC. It codes for CASSLRGGLAGGNEQFF.

The chain joins TRBV4-1 to TRBJ1-5; 10 bases match TRBD1. After removal of 4 bases from V and 0 bases from J, the junction contained 9 bases not matched to a gene. This CDR3 contains 18 residues. CDR1 is MGHRA and CDR2 is YSYEKL in the germline V gene. For the CDR3, the DNA is TGCGCCAGCAGCCTCCGACAGGGGGCGGGGAGTAGCAATCAGCCCCAGCATTTT. It translates to CASSLRQGAGSSNQPQHF.

This clone appeared a few times. The V and J genes are TRBV28 and TRBJ1-5, with D uncertain. Per germline, CDR1 MDHEN and CDR2 SYDVKM. V was trimmed by 7 bases and J by 5 bases, leaving 12 bases between them. This CDR3 has 13 amino acids. CDR3 protein: CASTIMGYQPQHF. In nucleotides, the CDR3 is TGTGCCAGCACTATCATGGGTTATCAGCCCCAGCATTTT.

This CDR3 is CASSLKSWQGRGNEQFF. CDR3 coding DNA: TGTGCCAGCAGCTTAAAATCCTGGCAGGGCCGGGGGAATGAGCAGTTCTTC. The V gene is TRBV7-9, the J gene TRBJ2-1, with D possibly being TRBD2 (6 bases). The ends were cut back, 2 bases at V and 7 bases at J, with 21 bases in the middle. The CDR3 spans 17 residues. CDR1 and CDR2 from the germline V gene are SEHNR and FQNEAQ (reference sequence).

The chain carries TRBV10-1 and TRBJ2-1; 10 bases map to TRBD1. The CDR3 has 15 residues. Germline V gene sequence: CDR1 WNHNN, CDR2 SYGVQD (reference sequence). V shed 5 bases, J shed 5 bases, and the junction held 6 bases outside the gene matches. The CDR3 DNA reads TGCGCCAGCAGTCCCGGGACAGGGGTTGACAATGAGCAGTTCTTC. It codes for CASSPGTGVDNEQFF.

The chain is built from TRBV29-1 and TRBJ2-3; the D gene is possibly TRBD2 (5 bases). Trimming shortened V by 6 bases and J by 0 bases, and 13 bases separated the two germline ends. The germline V gene encodes CDR1 SQVTM and CDR2 ANQGSEA. The CDR3 runs to 14 residues. The chain's CDR3 is CSVQTGYSTDTQYF. In DNA form, the CDR3 reads TGCAGCGTGCAGACGGGATATAGCACAGATACGCAGTATTTT.

The chain is built from TRBV5-5 and TRBJ1-2; D uncertain. The germline V gene has CDR1 SGHKS and CDR2 YYEKEE (reference sequence). V gave up 2 bases and J gave up 4 bases, with 12 bases separating them. This CDR3 is built from 14 residues. Written as DNA, the CDR3 is TGTGCCAGCAGCTTACGGGGTAGTTCCTATGGCTACACCTTC. It is translated as CASSLRGSSYGYTF.

This chain uses TRBV7-8 with TRBJ2-1; no reliable D call. Germline-derived CDR1 and CDR2 are SGHVS and FQNEAQ. The CDR3 consists of 13 residues. Trimming removed 3 bases from V and 3 bases from J, with 6 bases in between. The CDR3 region is CASSFLDYNEQFF. CDR3 bases: TGTGCCAGCAGCTTTTTAGACTACAATGAGCAGTTCTTC.

The rearrangement links TRBV28 to TRBJ2-7; 11 bases are shared with TRBD2. Trimming removed 6 bases from V and 3 bases from J; junction bases left unmatched: 7. The CDR3 contains 15 residues. Per germline, CDR1 MDHEN and CDR2 SYDVKM. Written as DNA, the CDR3 is TGTGCCAGCAGAGAGACAGGGACTAGCGGCTACGAGCAGTACTTC. Amino acids: CASRETGTSGYEQYF.

The rearrangement uses TRBV18 and TRBJ1-5; 8 bases line up with TRBD1. Trimming at V came to 8 bases and at J to 4 bases, leaving 7 bases not matched to a gene. Looked up from germline, CDR1 is KGHSH and CDR2 is LQKENI. The CDR3 spans 14 residues. CDR3 sequence reads: CASTGQGKNQPQHF. The CDR3 coding sequence is TGTGCCAGCACAGGACAGGGAAAGAATCAGCCCCAGCATTTT.